This T cell receptor (beta chain) was recovered during a study of a mutant IDH1 vaccine in newly diagnosed glioma. As for the study in general: Vaccine dosing followed radiotherapy by 4-6 weeks, or accompanied temozolomide cycles. Antecedent treatment encompassed radiotherapy, temozolomide, or their combination; the majority received both.

Measured with immunoSEQ multiplex PCR; TCRdb has only the in-frame clones, and not every one. The sample shows over 30,000 clones, around nine tenths of them seen only once. The sample's time point: week 47, end of study. Each dose delivered 300 ug of mutant IDH1 20-mer peptide subcutaneously with imiquimod. There were eight vaccinations for patients, given in weeks 1, 3, 5, 7, 11, 15, 19 and 23. New WHO grade 3 or 4 astrocytomas that were IDH1-mutant and ATRX-lost had been found in donors. In regard to this clone: Its antigen is unidentified.

The sequenced sample was PBMCs, obtained from a glioma patient whose treatment included an IDH1 peptide vaccine. This clonotype originated in a woman aged 25 to 45 with glioma.

Here the CDR3 reads CASSSTGQESSEQYF. Written as DNA, the CDR3 is TGCGCCAGCAGCTCGACGGGACAGGAAAGCTCCGAGCAGTACTTC. The rearrangement joins TRBV5-1 to TRBJ2-7, with 8 bases fitting TRBD1. With 3 bases clipped from V and 6 bases from J, the junction kept 11 bases outside the gene matches. The length of the CDR3 is 15 residues. CDR1 and CDR2 (germline): SGHRS, YFSETQ.